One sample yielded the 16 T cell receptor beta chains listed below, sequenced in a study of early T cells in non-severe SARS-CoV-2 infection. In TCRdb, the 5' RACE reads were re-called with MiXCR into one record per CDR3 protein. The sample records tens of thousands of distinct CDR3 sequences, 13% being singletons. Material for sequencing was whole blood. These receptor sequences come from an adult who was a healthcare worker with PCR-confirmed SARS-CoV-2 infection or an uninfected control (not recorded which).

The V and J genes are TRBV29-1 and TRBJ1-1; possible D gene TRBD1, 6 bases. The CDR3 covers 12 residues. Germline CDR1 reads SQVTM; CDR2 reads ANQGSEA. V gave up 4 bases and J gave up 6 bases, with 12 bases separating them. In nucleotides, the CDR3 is TGCAGCGTTGGTAGGGGGGCTGCTGAAGCTTTCTTT. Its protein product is CSVGRGAAEAFF.

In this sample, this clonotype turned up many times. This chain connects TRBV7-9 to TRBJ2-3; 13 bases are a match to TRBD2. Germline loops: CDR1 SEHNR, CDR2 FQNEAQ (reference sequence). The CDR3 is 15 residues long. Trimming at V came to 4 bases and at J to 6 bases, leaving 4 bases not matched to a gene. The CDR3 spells CASSSGLAGVDTQYF. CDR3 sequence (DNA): TGTGCCAGCAGCTCCGGACTAGCGGGAGTGGATACGCAGTATTTT.

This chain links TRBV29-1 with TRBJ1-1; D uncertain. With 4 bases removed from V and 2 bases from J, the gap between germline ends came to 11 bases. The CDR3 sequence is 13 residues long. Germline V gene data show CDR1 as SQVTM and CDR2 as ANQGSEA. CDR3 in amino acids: CSVVSPRNTEAFF. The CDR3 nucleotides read TGCAGCGTTGTCTCTCCCCGAAACACTGAAGCTTTCTTT.

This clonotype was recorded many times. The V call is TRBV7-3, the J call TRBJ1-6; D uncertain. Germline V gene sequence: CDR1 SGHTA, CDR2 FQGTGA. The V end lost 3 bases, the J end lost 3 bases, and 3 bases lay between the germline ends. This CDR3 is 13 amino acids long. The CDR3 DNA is TGTGCCAGCAGCTTTAACTATAATTCACCCCTCCACTTT. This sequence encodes CASSFNYNSPLHF.

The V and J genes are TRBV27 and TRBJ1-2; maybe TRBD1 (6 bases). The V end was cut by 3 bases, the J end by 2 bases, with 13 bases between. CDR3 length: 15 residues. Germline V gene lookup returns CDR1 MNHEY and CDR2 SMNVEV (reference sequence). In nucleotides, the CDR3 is TGTGCCAGCAGTTTGGAACAGGGAGGCAACTATGGCTACACCTTC. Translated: CASSLEQGGNYGYTF.

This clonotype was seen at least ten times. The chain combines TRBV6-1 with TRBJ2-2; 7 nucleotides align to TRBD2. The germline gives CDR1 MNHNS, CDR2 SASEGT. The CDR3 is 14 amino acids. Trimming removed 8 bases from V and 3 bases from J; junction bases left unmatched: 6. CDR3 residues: CASRRAGDTGELFF. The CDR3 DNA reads TGTGCCAGCCGGCGCGCGGGAGACACCGGGGAGCTGTTTTTT.

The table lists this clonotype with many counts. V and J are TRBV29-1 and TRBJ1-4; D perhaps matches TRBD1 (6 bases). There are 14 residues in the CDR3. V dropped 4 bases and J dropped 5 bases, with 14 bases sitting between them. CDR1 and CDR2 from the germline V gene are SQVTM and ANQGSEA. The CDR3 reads CSVGGGRVNEKLFF. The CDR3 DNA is TGCAGCGTTGGTGGGGGCAGGGTGAATGAAAAACTGTTTTTT. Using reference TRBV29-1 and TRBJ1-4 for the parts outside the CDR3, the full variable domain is SAVISQKPSRDICQRGTSLTIQCQVDSQVTMMFWYRQQPGQSLTLIATANQGSEATYESGFVIDKFPISRPNLTFSTLTVSNMSPEDSSIYLCSVGGGRVNEKLFFGSGTQLSVL.

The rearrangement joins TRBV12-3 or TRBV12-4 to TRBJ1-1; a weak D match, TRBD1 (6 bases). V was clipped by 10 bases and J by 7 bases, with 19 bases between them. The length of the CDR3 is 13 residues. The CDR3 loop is CATYPGVGYEAFF. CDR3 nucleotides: TGTGCCACCTACCCAGGGGTGGGGTATGAAGCTTTCTTT.

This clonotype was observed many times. CDR3 in amino acids: CASSLGLGAHTYEQYF. Here the CDR3 DNA reads TGTGCCAGCAGCTTAGGGTTGGGCGCTCATACCTACGAGCAGTACTTC. The rearrangement joins TRBV7-6 to TRBJ2-7; D uncertain. The ends were cut back, 1 base at V and 2 bases at J, with 15 bases in the middle. This CDR3 is 16 amino acids long. Germline V lookup: CDR1 SGHVS, CDR2 FNYEAQ. Looking up the rest from reference TRBV7-6 and TRBJ2-7 gives the full variable domain: GAGVSQSPRYKVTKRGQDVALRCDPISGHVSLYWYRQALGQGPEFLTYFNYEAQQDKSGLPNDRFSAERPEGSISTLTIQRTEQRDSAMYRCASSLGLGAHTYEQYFGPGTRLTVT.

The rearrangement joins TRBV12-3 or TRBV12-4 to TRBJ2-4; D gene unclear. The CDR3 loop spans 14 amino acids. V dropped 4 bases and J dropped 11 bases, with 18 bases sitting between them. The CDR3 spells CASSSQTSEFFQYF. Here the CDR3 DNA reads TGTGCCAGCAGTTCCCAAACCTCGGAATTTTTTCAGTACTTC.

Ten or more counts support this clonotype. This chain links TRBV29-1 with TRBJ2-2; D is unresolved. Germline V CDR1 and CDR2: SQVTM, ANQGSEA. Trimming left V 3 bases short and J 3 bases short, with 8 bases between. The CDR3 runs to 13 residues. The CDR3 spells CSVEAGYTGELFF. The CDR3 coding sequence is TGCAGCGTTGAGGCAGGTTACACCGGGGAGCTGTTTTTT.

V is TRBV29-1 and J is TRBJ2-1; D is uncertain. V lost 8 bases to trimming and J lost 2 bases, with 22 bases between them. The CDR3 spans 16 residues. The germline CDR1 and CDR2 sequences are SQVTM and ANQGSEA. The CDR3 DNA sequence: TGCAGCTATCCCAGCCCCTCCCGCTCCACCTACAATGAGCAGTTCTTC. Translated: CSYPSPSRSTYNEQFF.

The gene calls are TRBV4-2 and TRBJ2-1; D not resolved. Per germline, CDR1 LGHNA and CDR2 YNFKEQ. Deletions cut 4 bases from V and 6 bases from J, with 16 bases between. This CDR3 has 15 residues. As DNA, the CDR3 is TGTGCCAGCAGCCCCCTCTCCACTACTACCAATGAGCAGTTCTTC. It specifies CASSPLSTTTNEQFF.

The CDR3 sequence: CASSLWEGYTF. The CDR3 DNA follows: TGTGCCAGCAGCCTTTGGGAAGGCTACACCTTC. The chain has TRBV28 and TRBJ1-2; D ambiguous. Trimming left V 6 bases short and J 8 bases short, with 10 bases between. Per germline, CDR1 MDHEN and CDR2 SYDVKM. The CDR3 contains 11 residues.

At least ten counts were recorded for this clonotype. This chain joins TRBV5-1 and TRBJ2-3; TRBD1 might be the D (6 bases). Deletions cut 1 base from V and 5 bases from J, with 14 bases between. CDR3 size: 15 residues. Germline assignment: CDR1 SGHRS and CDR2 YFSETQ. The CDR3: CASSLTRQGLDTQYF. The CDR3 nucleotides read TGCGCCAGCAGCTTGACGCGCCAGGGGTTAGATACGCAGTATTTT.

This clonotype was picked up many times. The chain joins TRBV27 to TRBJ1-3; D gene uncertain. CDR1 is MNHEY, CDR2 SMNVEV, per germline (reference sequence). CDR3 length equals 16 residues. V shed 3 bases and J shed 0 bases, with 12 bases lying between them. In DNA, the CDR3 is TGTGCCAGCAGTTTTACTCGACCACCCTCTGGAAACACCATATATTTT. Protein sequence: CASSFTRPPSGNTIYF.